The 19 T cell receptor beta chains below all came from one sample that was sequenced in a study of CD8+ T cells in alopecia areata. Extraction of RNA preceded its reverse transcription into cDNA, which served as the sequencing template. Libraries were prepared by immunoSEQ multiplex PCR; TCRdb keeps only in-frame clonotypes and omits some of them. The sample contains 90,000 to 150,000 clones, approximately 59% of which appear only once. Noted treatment: oral pan-JAK inhibitor, 5-10 mg twice daily. Here the sequenced sample was CD8+ T cells sorted from blood, taken at week 4, from a patient treated with tofacitinib. The receptor set was obtained from a human donor with alopecia areata.

The chain combines TRBV30 with TRBJ1-2, with D hard to call. The CDR3 length is 10 residues. The germline V and J ends were trimmed by 5 bases and 7 bases, with 8 bases remaining between them. CDR1 is GTSNPN, CDR2 SVGIG, per germline (reference sequence). The CDR3 loop reads CAWEAGGYTF. The CDR3 DNA is TGTGCCTGGGAGGCGGGTGGCTACACCTTC.

In this sample, this clone turned up a few times. The J gene is TRBJ1-4, the V gene TRBV29-1; a possible D gene is TRBD1 (5 bases). V lost 5 bases and J lost 7, with 14 bases in between. This CDR3 is built from 13 residues. Germline-derived CDR1 and CDR2 are SQVTM and ANQGSEA. CDR3: CSVPAGDSEKLFF. The CDR3 DNA sequence: TGCAGCGTTCCGGCGGGGGATAGTGAAAAACTGTTTTTT. The full variable domain, with the rest looked up from reference TRBV29-1 and TRBJ1-4, is SAVISQKPSRDICQRGTSLTIQCQVDSQVTMMFWYRQQPGQSLTLIATANQGSEATYESGFVIDKFPISRPNLTFSTLTVSNMSPEDSSIYLCSVPAGDSEKLFFGSGTQLSVL.

The rearrangement links TRBV7-9 to TRBJ1-1; 9 bases agree with TRBD1. Losses at the gene ends were 4 bases for V and 2 bases for J; bases not matched to a gene: 2. The CDR3 has 14 residues. CDR1 is SEHNR, CDR2 FQNEAQ, per germline (reference sequence). CDR3 amino acids: CASSSGQGNTEAFF. The DNA for the CDR3 is TGTGCCAGCAGCTCGGGACAGGGAAACACTGAAGCTTTCTTT.

This clone was seen just once. V gene TRBV30 combines with J gene TRBJ1-2, with a tentative D call TRBD1 (5 bases). CDR3 length: 13 amino acids. Germline-derived CDR1 and CDR2 are GTSNPN and SVGIG (reference sequence). The V end lost 4 bases, the J end lost 4 bases, and 13 bases lay between the germline ends. CDR3 sequence (DNA): TGTGCCTGGACAGGGCGAACTACCTATGGCTACACCTTC. Protein product: CAWTGRTTYGYTF.

This clone was detected a few times. The gene calls are TRBV7-2 and TRBJ2-1, with D tentatively TRBD1 (6 bases). This CDR3 is 15 amino acids long. Per the germline V gene, CDR1 is SGHTA and CDR2 is FQGNSA. Trimming removed 5 bases at V and 0 bases at J, with 11 bases between. The CDR3 nucleotides are TGTGCCAGCAGCGCTGGACAGATCTCCTACAATGAGCAGTTCTTC. Translating it yields CASSAGQISYNEQFF.

This chain links TRBV6-5 with TRBJ1-2, with 7 bases identical to TRBD1. The ends lost 2 bases at V and 8 bases at J; junction bases unmatched: 8. Germline V CDR1 and CDR2: MNHEY, SVGAGI. This CDR3 has 14 residues. CDR3 DNA: TGTGCCAGCAGTTACGATGACAGGGAACGGGGCTACACCTTC. This translates into CASSYDDRERGYTF.

This clone has only a few counts. The V gene is TRBV9, the J gene TRBJ2-5; no clear D gene. CDR3 size: 13 residues. The germline V gene has CDR1 SGDLS and CDR2 YYNGEE. Deletions cut 3 bases from V and 1 base from J, with 7 bases between. CDR3 amino acids: CASSGSPQETQYF. CDR3 nucleotide sequence: TGTGCCAGCAGCGGGTCCCCCCAAGAGACCCAGTACTTC.

DNA of the CDR3: TGCAGCGTTTGGGACGACCACTACGAGCAGTACTTC. Its translation is CSVWDDHYEQYF. The chain has TRBV29-1 and TRBJ2-7; possibly TRBD1 or TRBD2 for D (5 bases each). Germline CDR1 is SQVTM and CDR2 is ANQGSEA. V shed 5 bases and J shed 3 bases, with 11 bases lying between them. The CDR3 consists of 12 residues.

CDR3 nucleotides: TGCAGCGTTGTAGGGGGGGTATCTGACTACACCTTC. Amino acid sequence: CSVVGGVSDYTF. The J gene is TRBJ1-2, the V gene TRBV29-1; D might be TRBD1 (6 bases). Germline values: CDR1 SQVTM, CDR2 ANQGSEA. The CDR3 covers 12 residues. V lost 4 bases, J lost 10 bases, and 16 bases lay in between.

CDR3 nucleotides: TGTGCCAGCAGAAACGGGTACCCGGGGACTGAAGCTTTCTTT. Its translation is CASRNGYPGTEAFF. J is TRBJ1-1 and V is TRBV27; D is unresolved. V was clipped by 6 bases and J by 5 bases, with 16 bases between them. The CDR3 spans 14 residues. Germline V gene lookup returns CDR1 MNHEY and CDR2 SMNVEV (reference sequence).

This clone was seen only once. The rearrangement uses TRBV10-3 and TRBJ2-5, with D maybe TRBD1 (6 bases). Germline V gene sequence: CDR1 ENHRY, CDR2 SYGVKD. With 3 bases removed from V and 1 base from J, the gap between germline ends came to 12 bases. The CDR3 covers 15 residues. The CDR3 DNA sequence: TGTGCCATCAGTGATCACAGGGATGGCCAAGAGACCCAGTACTTC. It is translated as CAISDHRDGQETQYF.

This chain joins TRBV30 and TRBJ2-7; D is unclear. The germline V gene encodes CDR1 GTSNPN and CDR2 SVGIG (reference sequence). V was pared by 2 bases and J by 4 bases, with 9 bases between. This CDR3 spans 12 amino acids. CDR3 nucleotide sequence: TGTGCCTGGAGTAGGGCTTCTTACGAGCAGTACTTC. Translating it yields CAWSRASYEQYF.

The CDR3 region is CASSERGSRGTDTQYF. The CDR3 bases are TGTGCCAGCAGTGAACGGGGATCACGGGGCACAGATACGCAGTATTTT. The V gene is TRBV25-1, the J gene TRBJ2-3; possible D gene TRBD2, 5 bases. With 2 bases removed from V and 1 base from J, the gap between germline ends came to 13 bases. This CDR3 region has 16 residues. CDR1 is MGHDK and CDR2 is SYGVNS in the germline V gene.

On this clone itself: At one boundary the junction diverges from the germline segment, which might be a read error. J is TRBJ2-2 and V is TRBV29-1; D may match TRBD1 or TRBD2 (5 bases each). Germline CDR1 is SQVTM and CDR2 is ANQGSEA. The CDR3 loop spans 13 amino acids. The CDR3 nucleotides read TGCAGCGCTGAAGAAGGGACGACCGGGGAGCTGTTTTTT. Encoded protein: CSAEEGTTGELFF.

This clone appeared a few times. The chain carries TRBV27 and TRBJ1-2, with D tentatively TRBD1 (5 bases). V was cut by 4 bases and J by 6 bases, with 12 bases left in between. This CDR3 is 13 amino acids long. Per the germline V gene, CDR1 is MNHEY and CDR2 is SMNVEV (reference sequence). CDR3 bases: TGTGCCAGCAGTTACGGGAGGGGAGATGGCTACACCTTC. This sequence encodes CASSYGRGDGYTF.

This clone was picked up a small number of times. The rearrangement uses TRBV6-5 and TRBJ2-1; 7 bases are shared with TRBD2. The germline gives CDR1 MNHEY, CDR2 SVGAGI. CDR3 length: 14 amino acids. The V segment lost 5 bases and the J segment 5 bases; nucleotides outside the gene matches: 6. CDR3 DNA sequence: TGTGCCAGCAGTACTAGCGCGATGGACAATGAGCAGTTCTTC. This gives the protein CASSTSAMDNEQFF.

Written as DNA, the CDR3 is TGTGCCTGGAAGGGGGGCTATGGCTACACCTTC. Translation: CAWKGGYGYTF. The chain uses TRBV30 and TRBJ1-2, with a possible D match to TRBD1 (6 bases). The CDR3 totals 11 residues. CDR1 GTSNPN and CDR2 SVGIG come from the germline V gene (reference sequence). V was trimmed by 4 bases and J by 4 bases, leaving 7 bases between them.

On this clone: Other DNA variants within this sample encode the same CDR3. This rearrangement joins TRBV29-1 to TRBJ2-7; 8 nucleotides match TRBD1. Germline V gene sequence: CDR1 SQVTM, CDR2 ANQGSEA. V lost 6 bases to trimming and J lost 0 bases; unmatched junction nucleotides: 4. CDR3 size: 13 residues. The CDR3 DNA reads as TGCAGCGTCAGGACAGGGAGCTCCTACGAGCAGTACTTC. Its protein product is CSVRTGSSYEQYF.

The rearrangement links TRBV29-1 to TRBJ1-4; no firm D call. The CDR3 sequence is 13 residues long. CDR1 is SQVTM, CDR2 ANQGSEA, per germline. Trimming stripped 3 bases from V and 7 bases from J, with 12 bases between. The chain's CDR3 is CSVDSDRGEKLFF. The CDR3 DNA reads TGCAGCGTTGATTCTGACCGGGGTGAAAAACTGTTTTTT. The full variable domain, its missing parts supplied by reference TRBV29-1 and TRBJ1-4, is SAVISQKPSRDICQRGTSLTIQCQVDSQVTMMFWYRQQPGQSLTLIATANQGSEATYESGFVIDKFPISRPNLTFSTLTVSNMSPEDSSIYLCSVDSDRGEKLFFGSGTQLSVL.